The rows below give T cell receptor beta chains drawn from one sample of a study of T cells in Graves' hyperthyroidism and ophthalmopathy. TCRdb processed the multiplex PCR reads anew with MiXCR; each CDR3 protein has one entry. Counted here are around 200,000 distinct CDR3 sequences, around 18% occurring once; the ten biggest clones make up approximately 40%. The source material was blood. Every receptor here comes from a man aged 35 to 55 with Graves' hyperthyroidism. Both conserved end residues are part of each CDR3.

j_call | v_call | cdr3_aa
TRBJ2-5 | TRBV30 | CAWSKQSGTQYF
TRBJ2-7 | TRBV3-1 | CASSPGPGSSYEQYF
TRBJ1-2 | TRBV28 | CASSPNRGRRYGYTF
TRBJ2-7 | TRBV7-9 | CASSRGANTYEQYF
TRBJ2-7 | TRBV10-2 | CASSEYLMAGGSYEQYF
TRBJ2-5 | TRBV7-3 | CASSQQRGGLETQYF
TRBJ1-3 | TRBV5-1 | CASRLGQGTGNTIYF
TRBJ1-1 | TRBV7-9 | CASRKGPEAFF
TRBJ2-3 | TRBV7-9 | CASSGGGQDTQYF
TRBJ1-2 | TRBV6-1 | CASSPRGEFSPNYGYTF
TRBJ1-2 | TRBV2 | CARGARSNYGYTF
TRBJ1-4 | TRBV12-3/TRBV12-4 | CASSGPTNEKLFF
TRBJ1-2 | TRBV6-1 | CASRDWTGTPNYGYTF
TRBJ1-6 | TRBV20-1 | CSALGTVDNSPLHF
TRBJ2-7 | TRBV28 | CASRSNGGSANEQYF
TRBJ2-2 | TRBV2 | CASSEERGNTGELFF
TRBJ2-7 | TRBV5-4 | CASSKPGAAGDEQYF
TRBJ2-3 | TRBV12-3/TRBV12-4 | CASSPLGTQYF
TRBJ2-1 | TRBV28 | CASTGGAVFFNEQFF
TRBJ2-5 | TRBV20-1 | CSASRKRETQYF
TRBJ2-1 | TRBV18 | CASSPPGQGFSEQFF
TRBJ1-1 | TRBV14 | CASSQGSFGRGAAFF
TRBJ2-7 | TRBV3-1 | CASSHFSYEQYF
TRBJ2-7 | TRBV3-1 | CASSQGPRNEQYF
TRBJ1-1 | TRBV3-1 | CASSLWDRTNTEAFF
TRBJ1-2 | TRBV7-9 | CASSLAGENYGCTF
TRBJ2-6 | TRBV10-1 | CARNLTGVTGANVLTF
TRBJ2-3 | TRBV11-2 | CASSVDYTQYF
TRBJ1-2 | TRBV6-2/TRBV6-3 | CVSSPWTEHGYGYTF
TRBJ2-7 | TRBV5-5 | CASSLTQNFAGRLEQYF